This record looks at one T cell receptor (beta chain) sequence and its context. Under the authors' procedure: Reference gene primers were amplified, and this amplification served to estimate nucleated cell counts. Libraries were prepared by immunoSEQ multiplex PCR; TCRdb keeps only in-frame clonotypes and omits some of them. V and J calls plus clone size are reproduced from that table; the DNA served to infer D and trimming. The repertoire has approximately 27,000 clones, just under 95% of them found once; the top ten carry 4% to 5%. This record belongs to a study of blood T cell repertoires in COVID-19. Study overall: From the United States, Italy and Spain came samples of acute and convalescent COVID-19. PBMCs, B-cell-depleted T cells, or T cells were the source of the cDNA or gDNA that made up the material.

Unmatched junction bases numbered 6, after V lost 5 bases and J lost 4 bases. There are 15 residues in the CDR3. The germline CDR1 and CDR2 sequences are SGHTA and FQGNSA. The source of this sequence is a human donor with active COVID-19. The donor label of this sample is uncertain. The material sequenced was peripheral blood. V and J are TRBV7-2 and TRBJ2-3, with TRBD1 identical over 10 bases. This CDR3 is CASSLRDRGPDTQYF. The CDR3 region has the DNA TGTGCCAGCAGCCTCCGGGACAGGGGCCCAGATACGCAGTATTTT.